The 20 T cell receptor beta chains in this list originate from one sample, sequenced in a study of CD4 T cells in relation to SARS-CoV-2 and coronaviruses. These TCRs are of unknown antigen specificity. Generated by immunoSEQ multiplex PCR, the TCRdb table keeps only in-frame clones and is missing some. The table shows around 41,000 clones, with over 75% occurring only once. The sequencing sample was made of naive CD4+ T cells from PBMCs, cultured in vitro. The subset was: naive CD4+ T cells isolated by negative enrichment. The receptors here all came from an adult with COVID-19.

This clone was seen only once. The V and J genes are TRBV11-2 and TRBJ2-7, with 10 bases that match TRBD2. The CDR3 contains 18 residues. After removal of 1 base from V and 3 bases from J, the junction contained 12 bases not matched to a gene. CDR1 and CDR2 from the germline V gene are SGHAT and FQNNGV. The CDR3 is CASSLVEKTGTSDYEQYF. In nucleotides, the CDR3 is TGTGCCAGCAGCTTAGTTGAGAAAACCGGGACTAGCGACTACGAGCAGTACTTC.

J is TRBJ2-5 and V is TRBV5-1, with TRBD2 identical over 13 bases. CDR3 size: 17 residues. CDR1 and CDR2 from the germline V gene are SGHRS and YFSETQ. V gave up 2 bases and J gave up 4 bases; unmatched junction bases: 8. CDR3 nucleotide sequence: TGCGCCAGCAGCTTAGGGACTAGCGGGAAATCTTTAGAGACCCAGTACTTC. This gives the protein CASSLGTSGKSLETQYF.

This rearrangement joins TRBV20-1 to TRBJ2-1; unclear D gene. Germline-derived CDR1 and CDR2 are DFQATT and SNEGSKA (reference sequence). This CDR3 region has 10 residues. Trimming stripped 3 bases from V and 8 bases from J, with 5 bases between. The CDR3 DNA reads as TGCAGTGCTAGTCCCCATGAGCAGTTCTTC. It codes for CSASPHEQFF.

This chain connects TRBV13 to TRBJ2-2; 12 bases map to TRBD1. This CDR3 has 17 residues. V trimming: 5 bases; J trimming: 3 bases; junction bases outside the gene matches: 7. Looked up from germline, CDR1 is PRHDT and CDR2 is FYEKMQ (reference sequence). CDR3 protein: CASSDGDRGLYTGELFF. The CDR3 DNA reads TGTGCCAGCAGCGACGGGGACAGGGGGCTATACACCGGGGAGCTGTTTTTT.

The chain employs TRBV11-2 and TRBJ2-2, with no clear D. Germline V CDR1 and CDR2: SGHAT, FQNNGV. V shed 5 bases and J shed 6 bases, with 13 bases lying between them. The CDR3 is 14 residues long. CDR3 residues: CASSPHLESGELFF. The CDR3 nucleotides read TGTGCCAGCAGCCCCCATCTAGAGTCCGGGGAGCTGTTTTTT.

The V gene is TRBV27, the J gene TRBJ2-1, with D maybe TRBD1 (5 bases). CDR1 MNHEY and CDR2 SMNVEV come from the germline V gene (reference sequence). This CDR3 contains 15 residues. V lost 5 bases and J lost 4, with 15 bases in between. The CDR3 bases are TGTGCCAGCAGTCCCCTATCCACAGGATACAATGAGCAGTTCTTC. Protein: CASSPLSTGYNEQFF.

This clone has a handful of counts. CDR3 coding DNA: TGTGCCAGCAGCGAAAAAAAAGGGGTGCGGGAGCAGTACTTC. Translating gives CASSEKKGVREQYF. The gene calls are TRBV5-4 and TRBJ2-7, with D perhaps matching TRBD1 (5 bases). V was pared by 4 bases and J by 7 bases, with 18 bases between. The length of the CDR3 is 14 residues. Germline V CDR1 and CDR2: SGHNT, YYREEE (reference sequence).

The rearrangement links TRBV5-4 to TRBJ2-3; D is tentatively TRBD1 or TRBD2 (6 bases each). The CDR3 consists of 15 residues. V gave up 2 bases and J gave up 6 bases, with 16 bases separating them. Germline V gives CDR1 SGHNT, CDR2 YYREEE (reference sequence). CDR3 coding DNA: TGTGCCAGCAGCTTCAGGGGAACGGGAGCGGATACGCAGTATTTT. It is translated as CASSFRGTGADTQYF.

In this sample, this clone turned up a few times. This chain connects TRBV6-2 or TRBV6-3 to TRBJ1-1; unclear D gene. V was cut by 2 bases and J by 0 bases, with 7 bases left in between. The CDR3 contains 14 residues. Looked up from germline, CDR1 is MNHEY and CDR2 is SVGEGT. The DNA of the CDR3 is TGTGCCAGCAGTTACGGACGGATGAACACTGAAGCTTTCTTT. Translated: CASSYGRMNTEAFF.

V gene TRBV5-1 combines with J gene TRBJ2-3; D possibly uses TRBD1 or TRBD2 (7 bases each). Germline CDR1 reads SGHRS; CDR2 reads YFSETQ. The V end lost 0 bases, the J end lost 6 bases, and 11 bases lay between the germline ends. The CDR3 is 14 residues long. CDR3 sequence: CASSLGQGGDTQYF. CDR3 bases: TGCGCCAGCAGCTTGGGACAGGGAGGGGATACGCAGTATTTT.

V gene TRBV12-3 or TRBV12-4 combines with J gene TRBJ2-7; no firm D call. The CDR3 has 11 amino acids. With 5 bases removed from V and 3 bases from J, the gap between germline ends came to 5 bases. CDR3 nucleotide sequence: TGTGCCAGCAGTCGACGCTACGAGCAGTACTTC. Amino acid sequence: CASSRRYEQYF.

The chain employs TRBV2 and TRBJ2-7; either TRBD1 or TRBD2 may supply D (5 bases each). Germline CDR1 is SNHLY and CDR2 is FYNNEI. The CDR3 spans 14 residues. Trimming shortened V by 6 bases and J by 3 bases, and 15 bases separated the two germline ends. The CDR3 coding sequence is TGTGCCAGCAGAACGGGTGGGGGAAGCTACGAGCAGTACTTC. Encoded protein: CASRTGGGSYEQYF.

This chain's CDR3 is CASSRGDSKNIQYF. Here the CDR3 DNA reads TGTGCCAGCAGCCGCGGGGACAGTAAAAACATTCAGTACTTC. This chain links TRBV28 with TRBJ2-4, with TRBD1 as a possible D gene (7 bases). The CDR3 is 14 residues long. The V end lost 6 bases, the J end lost 4 bases, and 13 bases lay between the germline ends. Germline lookup yields CDR1 MDHEN and CDR2 SYDVKM.

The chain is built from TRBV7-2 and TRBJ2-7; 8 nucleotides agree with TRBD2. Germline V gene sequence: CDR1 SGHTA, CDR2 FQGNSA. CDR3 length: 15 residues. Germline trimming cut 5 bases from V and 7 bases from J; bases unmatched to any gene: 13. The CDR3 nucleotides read TGTGCCAGCAGCCACGGCGATCTAGCGGGTAGGGAGCAGTACTTC. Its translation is CASSHGDLAGREQYF.

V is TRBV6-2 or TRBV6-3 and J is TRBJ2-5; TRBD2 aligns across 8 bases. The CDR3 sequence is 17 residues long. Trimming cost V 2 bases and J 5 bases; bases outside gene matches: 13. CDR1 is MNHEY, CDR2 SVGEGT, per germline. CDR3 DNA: TGTGCCAGCAGTTACCTGACGGGTCGGGAGGGCCGGGAGACCCAGTACTTC. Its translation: CASSYLTGREGRETQYF.

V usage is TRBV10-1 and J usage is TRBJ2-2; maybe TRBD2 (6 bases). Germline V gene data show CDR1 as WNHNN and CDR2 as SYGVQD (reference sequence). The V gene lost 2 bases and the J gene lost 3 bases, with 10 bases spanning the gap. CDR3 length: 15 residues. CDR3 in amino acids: CASSEGASDTGELFF. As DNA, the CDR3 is TGCGCCAGCAGTGAGGGGGCTAGCGACACCGGGGAGCTGTTTTTT.

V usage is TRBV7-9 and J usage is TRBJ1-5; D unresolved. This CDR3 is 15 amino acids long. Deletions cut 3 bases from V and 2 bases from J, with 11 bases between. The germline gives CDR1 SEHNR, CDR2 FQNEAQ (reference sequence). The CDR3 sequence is CASSFGDVGNQPQHF. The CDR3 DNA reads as TGTGCCAGCAGCTTTGGGGATGTTGGCAATCAGCCCCAGCATTTT. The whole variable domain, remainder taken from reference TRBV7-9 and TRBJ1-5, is DTGVSQNPRHKITKRGQNVTFRCDPISEHNRLYWYRQTLGQGPEFLTYFQNEAQLEKSRLLSDRFSAERPKGSFSTLEIQRTEQGDSAMYLCASSFGDVGNQPQHFGDGTRLSIL.

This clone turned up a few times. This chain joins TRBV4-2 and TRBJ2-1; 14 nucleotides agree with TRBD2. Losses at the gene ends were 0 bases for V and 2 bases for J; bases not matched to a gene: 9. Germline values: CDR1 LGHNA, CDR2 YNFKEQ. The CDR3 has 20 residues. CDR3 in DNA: TGTGCCAGCAGCCAAGATTTACGGACTAGCGGGAGGCTGACCTACAATGAGCAGTTCTTC. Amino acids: CASSQDLRTSGRLTYNEQFF.

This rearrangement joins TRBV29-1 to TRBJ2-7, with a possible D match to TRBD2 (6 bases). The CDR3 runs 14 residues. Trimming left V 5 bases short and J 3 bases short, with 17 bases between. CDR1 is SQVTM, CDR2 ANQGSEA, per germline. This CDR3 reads CSVNHSGPNYEQYF. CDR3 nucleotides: TGCAGCGTTAACCATAGCGGACCTAACTACGAGCAGTACTTC.

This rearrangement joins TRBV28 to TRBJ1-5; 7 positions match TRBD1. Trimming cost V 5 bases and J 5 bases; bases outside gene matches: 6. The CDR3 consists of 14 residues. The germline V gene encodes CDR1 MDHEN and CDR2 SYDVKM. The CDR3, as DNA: TGTGCCAGCAGTCACCGAACAGGGGATCAGCCCCAGCATTTT. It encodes CASSHRTGDQPQHF. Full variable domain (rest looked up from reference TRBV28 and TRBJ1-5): DVKVTQSSRYLVKRTGEKVFLECVQDMDHENMFWYRQDPGLGLRLIYFSYDVKMKEKGDIPEGYSVSREKKERFSLILESASTNQTSMYLCASSHRTGDQPQHFGDGTRLSIL.